In its sample, the clone carrying this TCR beta chain was seen once. The antigen is not known. Genomic DNA came from blood regulatory T cells gated CD4+ CD25-high CD127-low. The data originate from a study of regulatory and conventional T cells in RAG deficiency. Regarding the study as a whole: In Omenn syndrome, Treg and Tconv repertoires overlapped >75%. Shannon entropy was markedly lower and Simpson indices higher in RAG-deficient patients than control T-cell subsets.

With 2 bases removed from V and 1 base from J, the gap between germline ends came to 23 bases. The CDR3 extends over 18 amino acids. Germline-derived CDR1 and CDR2 are GTSNPN and SVGIG (reference sequence). Profiling relied on immunoSEQ multiplex PCR, and the TCRdb table lists in-frame clones only, not all of them. The sample shows about 28,000 clones, over 80% of them seen only once. The sample was also linked to a second study, of regulatory T cells. Per that paper: Primers: 52 TRBV forward and 13 TRBJ reverse.

The chain couples TRBV30 to TRBJ1-1, with D uncertain. Source material: Tregs sorted from blood. The origin of this receptor is a human donor in good health. The CDR3 spells CAWSFWFLEQKRNTEAFF. For the CDR3, the DNA is TGTGCCTGGAGTTTTTGGTTTCTAGAGCAGAAAAGGAACACTGAAGCTTTCTTT. Looking up the rest from reference TRBV30 and TRBJ1-1 gives the full variable domain: SQTIHQWPATLVQPVGSPLSLECTVEGTSNPNLYWYRQAAGRGLQLLFYSVGIGQISSEVPQNLSASRPQDRQFILSSKKLLLSDSGFYLCAWSFWFLEQKRNTEAFFGQGTRLTVV.